These T cell receptor beta chains were read from a single sample in a study of T cells in Graves' hyperthyroidism and ophthalmopathy. TCRdb independently ran MiXCR on the multiplex PCR reads; one entry per CDR3 protein. The sample carries around 350,000 distinct CDR3 sequences, about 18% recorded once. The sample consisted of blood. The receptors originated from a woman younger than 35 with Graves' hyperthyroidism. Both conserved end residues are part of each CDR3. D genes are given only for firm matches. The size field is filled for only some rows; it gives once, few, many or a size class.

v_call	j_call	d_call	clone_size	cdr3_aa	cdr3_nt
TRBV12-3/TRBV12-4	TRBJ2-7	-	-	CASRYRYRAAEKYF	TGTGCCAGCAGGTACCGGTACAGGGCCGCCGAGAAGTACTTC
TRBV5-1	TRBJ2-2	-	-	CASSLTANTGELFF	TGCGCCAGCAGCTTAACCGCGAACACCGGGGAGCTGTTTTTT
TRBV5-6	TRBJ1-2	-	few	CASSLTGRDYGYTF	TGTGCCAGCAGCTTGACAGGGCGGGACTATGGCTACACCTTC
TRBV20-1	TRBJ1-5	TRBD1	many	CSARDPQGGQPQHF	TGCAGTGCTAGAGATCCCCAGGGGGGTCAGCCCCAGCATTTT
TRBV2	TRBJ2-2	-	many	CASTTRVGELFF	TGTGCCAGCACGACTCGGGTCGGGGAGCTGTTTTTT
TRBV11-2	TRBJ1-6	-	few	CASSRRQFSSSYNSPLHF	TGTGCCAGCAGCAGGAGACAGTTTTCGAGCTCCTATAATTCACCCCTCCACTTT
TRBV4-2	TRBJ1-5	TRBD1	many	CASSQEDRGSNQPQHF	TGTGCCAGCAGCCAAGAGGACAGGGGGAGCAATCAGCCCCAGCATTTT
TRBV11-2	TRBJ2-2	-	many	CASSLDPGAIGELFF	TGTGCCAGCAGCTTAGATCCGGGGGCGATCGGGGAGCTGTTTTTT
TRBV12-3/TRBV12-4	TRBJ1-2	TRBD1	many	CASSLGGGDYGYTF	TGTGCCAGCAGTTTAGGAGGGGGCGACTATGGCTACACCTTC
TRBV20-1	TRBJ2-5	TRBD1	-	CSARDRGTKETQYF	TGCAGTGCTAGGGACAGGGGAACCAAAGAGACCCAGTACTTC
TRBV27	TRBJ2-5	-	many	CASSPSVRELGTQYF	TGTGCCAGCAGCCCCTCCGTAAGGGAGTTAGGGACCCAGTACTTC
TRBV30	TRBJ1-2	-	few	CAWSERPDYGYTF	TGTGCCTGGAGTGAGCGACCCGATTATGGCTACACCTTC
TRBV29-1	TRBJ1-2	-	many	CSATFGPGYTF	TGCAGCGCCACCTTTGGTCCTGGCTACACCTTC
TRBV29-1	TRBJ2-5	TRBD2	many	CSVERQRGRRKETQYF	TGCAGCGTTGAGAGACAGCGGGGGCGCCGTAAAGAGACCCAGTACTTC
TRBV15	TRBJ1-2	-	-	CATSRARTAYGYTF	TGTGCCACCAGCAGAGCGAGGACAGCTTATGGCTACACCTTC
TRBV5-1	TRBJ2-5	-	many	CASSLGTDEETQYF	TGCGCCAGCAGCTTAGGGACGGACGAAGAGACCCAGTACTTC
TRBV6-5	TRBJ2-7	-	-	CASSSDGVSYEQYF	TGTGCCAGCAGTTCCGATGGGGTTTCCTACGAGCAGTACTTC
TRBV7-2	TRBJ1-2	-	many	CASSSGNHYGYTF	TGTGCCAGCAGCTCTGGGAACCACTATGGCTACACCTTC
TRBV3-1	TRBJ2-2	-	-	CASSQTLGAKSNTGELFF	TGTGCCAGCAGCCAGACGCTAGGGGCAAAATCGAACACCGGGGAGCTGTTTTTT
TRBV6-5	TRBJ1-2	-	many	CASSYFSQGNYGYTF	TGTGCCAGCAGTTACTTTTCACAGGGTAACTATGGCTACACCTTC
TRBV3-1	TRBJ1-1	-	many	CASSQGPGPEAFF	TGTGCCAGCAGCCAAGGGCCAGGGCCTGAAGCTTTCTTT
TRBV24-1	TRBJ1-2	-	-	CATSSGRTHLYTF	TGTGCCACCAGTTCAGGCAGAACCCACCTCTACACCTTC
TRBV6-1	TRBJ2-1	-	many	CASSHLDRGGHEQFF	TGTGCCAGCAGCCACTTGGATCGTGGGGGCCATGAGCAGTTCTTC
TRBV4-1	TRBJ2-2	-	few	CASRGGRNTGELFF	TGCGCCAGCCGTGGGGGTCGGAACACCGGGGAGCTGTTTTTT
TRBV7-9	TRBJ2-7	TRBD1	many	CASSPRRDRGGEQYF	TGTGCCAGCAGCCCGCGCCGGGACAGGGGGGGCGAGCAGTACTTC
TRBV24-1	TRBJ1-5	-	many	CATTADSNQPQHF	TGTGCCACCACGGCAGATAGCAATCAGCCCCAGCATTTT
TRBV11-2	TRBJ2-5	-	many	CASSPTSSVWETQYF	TGTGCCAGCAGCCCGACGAGTTCCGTTTGGGAGACCCAGTACTTC
TRBV7-2	TRBJ1-5	TRBD1	-	CASSDGQGDNQPQHF	TGTGCCAGCAGCGACGGACAGGGAGACAATCAGCCCCAGCATTTT
TRBV11-1	TRBJ2-2	-	many	CASSPERGQPNTGELFF	TGTGCCAGCAGCCCGGAGAGAGGACAGCCAAACACCGGGGAGCTGTTTTTT
TRBV2	TRBJ2-7	-	-	CASSEGLSSYEQYF	TGTGCCAGCAGTGAAGGTCTATCGAGCTACGAGCAGTACTTC
TRBV6-2/TRBV6-3	TRBJ1-5	TRBD1	many	CASSRGDRRLRFGQPQHF	TGTGCCAGCAGCCGCGGGGACAGGCGCCTCCGATTTGGTCAGCCCCAGCATTTT
TRBV15	TRBJ1-1	-	many	CATSLSGQNTEAFF	TGTGCCACCAGCTTATCCGGGCAGAACACTGAAGCTTTCTTT
TRBV10-2	TRBJ2-2	-	-	CASSESIGRKKPGELFF	TGCGCCAGCAGTGAGTCGATTGGCAGGAAAAAACCCGGGGAGCTGTTTTTT
TRBV12-3/TRBV12-4	TRBJ1-2	-	many	CASSFRRSTNYGYTF	TGTGCCAGCAGTTTCCGTCGCAGTACTAACTATGGCTACACCTTC
TRBV20-1	TRBJ2-5	-	many	CSADNWGQRTELQETQYF	TGCAGTGCTGATAACTGGGGGCAACGTACCGAGCTTCAAGAGACCCAGTACTTC
TRBV12-3/TRBV12-4	TRBJ1-2	-	many	CASSFRRTSHYGYTF	TGTGCCAGCAGTTTCAGACGGACCTCGCATTATGGCTACACCTTC
TRBV20-1	TRBJ1-1	-	-	CSARDGSGRSEAFF	TGCAGTGCTAGAGATGGTAGCGGAAGGTCTGAAGCTTTCTTT
TRBV11-3	TRBJ2-7	-	-	CASSLIPTYEQYF	TGTGCCAGCAGCTTGATTCCGACCTACGAGCAGTACTTC
TRBV6-2/TRBV6-3	TRBJ2-7	TRBD1	many	CASTADRGEQYF	TGTGCCAGCACGGCCGACAGGGGCGAGCAGTACTTC
TRBV15	TRBJ1-2	-	-	CATSSFSVRNGYTF	TGTGCCACCAGCAGCTTCTCAGTCAGGAATGGCTACACCTTC
TRBV24-1	TRBJ2-4	TRBD1	many	CATSDDREAKNIQYF	TGTGCCACCAGTGACGACAGGGAAGCCAAAAACATTCAGTACTTC
TRBV7-3	TRBJ2-5	TRBD2	-	CASSPQAGGRESETQYF	TGTGCCAGCAGCCCCCAAGCGGGGGGGCGGGAATCAGAGACCCAGTACTTC
TRBV11-2	TRBJ2-7	TRBD2	many	CASSSRGGEQYF	TGTGCCAGCAGCTCCCGGGGGGGAGAGCAGTACTTC
TRBV12-3/TRBV12-4	TRBJ1-2	-	-	CASSPGTRRGYGYTF	TGTGCCAGCAGCCCAGGGACGAGGAGGGGCTATGGCTACACCTTC
TRBV2	TRBJ2-7	-	many	CVSSGAIRVEQYF	TGTGTCAGCAGTGGGGCAATTCGGGTCGAGCAGTACTTC
TRBV2	TRBJ2-7	-	many	CASSVYGTYEQYF	TGTGCCAGCAGTGTGTACGGGACCTACGAGCAGTACTTC